This T cell receptor beta chain was retrieved from a study of shared clonotypes between healthy human individuals. Findings and caveats of the study: Naive subsets tended to show greater estimated richness than memory subsets. A limitation of the genetic and exposure-history diversity represented arose from few donors.

Naive CD8 populations comprised CD45RO-negative cells positively selected for CCR7, excluding terminally differentiated effector memory CD45RA+ cells. Deletions cut 3 bases from V and 0 bases from J, with 6 bases between. In germline, CDR1 is SQVTM, CDR2 ANQGSEA. The CDR3 length is 13 residues. Across several immunoSEQ plates, the genomic DNA of each subset was split evenly. Sorted-subset replicate PCRs used 200 ng DNA, around 31,000 T cell genomes. This table comes from immunoSEQ multiplex PCR, and its TCRdb copy is limited to in-frame clones, with some not included. Of 550,000 to 750,000 clones in the sample, 90% to 95% were seen once. For this clone: Its target is not known.

This TCR came from a man aged 30 to 39 in good health. The rearrangement joins TRBV29-1 to TRBJ2-1; D is ambiguous. Sequenced input: naive CD8+ T cells sorted from blood. For the CDR3, the DNA is TGCAGCGTTGACCTAGGCTCCTACAATGAGCAGTTCTTC. Translated, it gives CSVDLGSYNEQFF.